The entry that follows covers one T cell receptor beta chain sequence. Between the trimmed V and J ends, which lost 0 bases and 3 bases, there was a span of 12 bases. From germline, CDR1 is MNHEY and CDR2 SVGAGI. The CDR3 runs to 15 residues. Original methodology: Nucleated cell counts were estimated from reference gene primer amplification. Repertoires were generated with immunoSEQ multiplex PCR, while TCRdb's copy carries only in-frame clones and drops some. V and J calls and clone size are copied from that table; D and trimming were computed from the DNA. Altogether 390,000 or so clones are present, about 87% being singletons, with the ten largest covering roughly 10%. The sample originates from a study of blood T cell repertoires in COVID-19. At the level of the study: Researchers got acute and convalescent COVID-19 samples from the United States, Italy and Spain. PBMCs, B-cell-depleted T cells, or T cells provided the cDNA or gDNA that made up the material.

Seattle-derived patients entered the study during active infection and were followed longitudinally. This TCR derives from a young woman with COVID-19, enrolled during active disease. The sample consisted of peripheral blood. The chain couples TRBV6-5 to TRBJ2-7, with D perhaps TRBD2 (5 bases). As DNA, the CDR3 is TGTGCCAGCAGTTACTCCTCGGACTCCCGCTACGAGCAGTACTTC. Protein product: CASSYSSDSRYEQYF.